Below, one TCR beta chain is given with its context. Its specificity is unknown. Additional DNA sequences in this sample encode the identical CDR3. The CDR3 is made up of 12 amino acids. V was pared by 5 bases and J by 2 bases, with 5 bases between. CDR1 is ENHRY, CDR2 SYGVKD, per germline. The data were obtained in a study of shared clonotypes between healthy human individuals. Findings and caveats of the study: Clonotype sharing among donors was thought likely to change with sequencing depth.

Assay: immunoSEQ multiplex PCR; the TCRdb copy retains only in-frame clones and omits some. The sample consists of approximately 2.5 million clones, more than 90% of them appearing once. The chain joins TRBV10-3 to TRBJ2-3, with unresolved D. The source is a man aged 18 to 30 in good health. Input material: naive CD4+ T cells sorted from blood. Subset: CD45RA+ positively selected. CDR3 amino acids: CAISPATDTQYF. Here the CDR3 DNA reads TGTGCCATCAGTCCAGCCACAGATACGCAGTATTTT.